The clone carrying this TCR beta chain has ten or more counts. PCR was performed a second time for about 6 to 12 cycles using a sample-barcoded 5' primer and a J-beta primer mix. A template-switch adaptor containing 12 random nucleotides labeled each cDNA molecule. TCRdb called the 5' RACE reads again in MiXCR, with one record for every CDR3 protein. The sample lists about 670,000 distinct CDR3 sequences; under 65% were seen once. These data come from a study of blood T cells in healthy people across ages. The donors, aged roughly 6 to 95, were healthy Caucasians from Russia. Every participating donor contributed 7.5 to 10 milliliters of peripheral blood through a draw. Trimming took 2 bases from V and 9 from J, leaving 8 bases between them. This CDR3 comprises 12 residues. CDR1 and CDR2 from the germline V gene are MDHEN and SYDVKM.

Sequenced input: blood. The receptor was derived from a woman of 80 years or more in good health. The genes are TRBV28 and TRBJ2-1; no reliable D call. CDR3 region: CASSLQAAEQFF. The CDR3 coding sequence is TGTGCCAGCAGTTTACAGGCGGCTGAGCAGTTCTTC.